The 28 T cell receptor beta chains reported below all come from one sample, sequenced in a study of OX40 agonist ivuxolimab in advanced cancers. Assay: immunoSEQ multiplex PCR; the TCRdb copy retains only in-frame clones and omits some. The table has around 63,000 clones, roughly 88% seen once. The material sequenced was CD4+ or CD8+ T cells sorted from blood, taken in a trial of the OX40 agonist ivuxolimab. These TCRs come from an adult with an advanced solid tumor such as melanoma, head and neck, liver or kidney cancer.

The V and J genes are TRBV11-2 and TRBJ2-2; no firm D call. Trimming removed 3 bases at V and 2 bases at J, with 10 bases between. The germline CDR1 and CDR2 sequences are SGHAT and FQNNGV. This CDR3 region has 15 residues. The CDR3 protein is CASSLTAINTGELFF. For the CDR3, the DNA is TGTGCCAGCAGCTTGACTGCCATAAACACCGGGGAGCTGTTTTTT.

The rearrangement links TRBV25-1 to TRBJ2-3; D gene uncertain. Germline-derived CDR1 and CDR2 are MGHDK and SYGVNS. This CDR3 comprises 12 residues. Trimming stripped 8 bases from V and 2 bases from J, with 8 bases between. The CDR3 here is CASRDTTDTQYF. CDR3 in DNA: TGTGCCAGCCGAGATACCACAGATACGCAGTATTTT.

In nucleotides, the CDR3 is TGTGCCAGCAGTGAAAGTACCCGGGGGACCCAGTACTTC. Translated, it gives CASSESTRGTQYF. The V and J genes are TRBV28 and TRBJ2-5, with D possibly matching TRBD2 (5 bases). The CDR3 spans 13 residues. Germline values: CDR1 MDHEN, CDR2 SYDVKM. The V end lost 5 bases, the J end lost 7 bases, and 14 bases lay between the germline ends.

The J gene is TRBJ1-5, the V gene TRBV6-4; tentatively, D is TRBD1 (5 bases). Germline V lookup: CDR1 MRHNA, CDR2 SNTAGT. CDR3 length: 19 amino acids. Deletions cut 3 bases from V and 1 base from J, with 22 bases between. The CDR3 DNA reads TGTGCCAGCAGTGAAAGTAAGCCCAAGGGGAGGGTAAGCAATCAGCCCCAGCATTTT. Translated, it gives CASSESKPKGRVSNQPQHF.

J is TRBJ2-1 and V is TRBV18; 10 nucleotides align to TRBD1. The V and J ends lost 3 bases and 4 bases, in that order; junction bases with no gene match: 9. CDR1 and CDR2 (germline): KGHSH, LQKENI. The CDR3 covers 17 residues. CDR3 DNA: TGTGCCAGCTCACCGGAGACCGGGACAGGGGAGTACAATGAGCAGTTCTTC. Translation gives CASSPETGTGEYNEQFF.

This rearrangement joins TRBV6-6 to TRBJ2-3; D remains ambiguous. The CDR3 loop spans 13 amino acids. Germline CDR1 MNHNY, CDR2 SVGAGI (reference sequence). Trimming pared 8 bases from V and 4 bases from J, leaving 13 bases between. The CDR3 DNA is TGTGCCAGCCGCGGCTCCCAGGCAGATACGCAGTATTTT. Its translation is CASRGSQADTQYF.

The chain joins TRBV11-2 to TRBJ2-3; a possible D gene is TRBD2 (5 bases). The CDR3 is made up of 15 amino acids. V was shortened by 4 bases and J by 4 bases, with 15 bases between the two germline ends. Germline loops: CDR1 SGHAT, CDR2 FQNNGV. The CDR3 here is CASSSQKGLADTQYF. CDR3 in DNA: TGTGCCAGCAGCTCCCAGAAAGGACTCGCAGATACGCAGTATTTT.

The rearrangement uses TRBV6-5 and TRBJ1-5, with unresolved D. V gave up 2 bases and J gave up 11 bases, with 13 bases separating them. Looked up from germline, CDR1 is MNHEY and CDR2 is SVGAGI. This CDR3 region has 13 residues. Here the CDR3 reads CASSYGDGRAQHF. In nucleotides, the CDR3 is TGTGCCAGCAGTTACGGGGATGGCCGGGCCCAGCATTTT.

This sequence joins TRBV6-5 and TRBJ1-1; tentatively, D is TRBD1 (5 bases). With 4 bases removed from V and 8 bases from J, the gap between germline ends came to 8 bases. This CDR3 has 11 amino acids. CDR1 MNHEY and CDR2 SVGAGI come from the germline V gene. The CDR3 loop is CASSSRGEAFF. For the CDR3, the DNA is TGTGCCAGCAGTTCCCGGGGGGAAGCTTTCTTT.

The genes are TRBV9 and TRBJ2-2, with D perhaps given as TRBD1 or TRBD2 (6 bases each). CDR3 length equals 16 residues. V was trimmed by 3 bases and J by 6 bases, leaving 18 bases between them. Germline values: CDR1 SGDLS, CDR2 YYNGEE. CDR3 in DNA: TGTGCCAGCAGCGCCCAAGAGGGGGGTGTCGCCGGGGAGCTGTTTTTT. It yields the protein CASSAQEGGVAGELFF.

This clone was detected only a few times. This rearrangement joins TRBV5-4 to TRBJ1-2; 9 bases map to TRBD1. Looked up from germline, CDR1 is SGHNT and CDR2 is YYREEE (reference sequence). The CDR3 spans 13 residues. Trimming took 4 bases from V and 5 from J; bases not matched to a gene: 3. The CDR3: CASSTGTGYGYTF. DNA of the CDR3: TGTGCCAGCAGCACCGGGACAGGGTATGGCTACACCTTC.

The chain is built from TRBV6-5 and TRBJ1-2, with D possibly matching TRBD1 (5 bases). Germline CDR1 reads MNHEY; CDR2 reads SVGAGI. V was clipped by 0 bases and J by 4 bases, with 15 bases between them. The CDR3 covers 16 residues. The chain's CDR3 is CASSYSRAGDAYGYTF. CDR3 nucleotides: TGTGCCAGCAGTTACTCGAGGGCGGGGGACGCCTATGGCTACACCTTC.

V and J are TRBV5-1 and TRBJ2-2; TRBD2 matches 8 bases. Germline V lookup: CDR1 SGHRS, CDR2 YFSETQ. The junction had 1 base not matched to a gene; V was cut back by 0 bases and J by 0 bases. The CDR3 length is 16 residues. CDR3 loop: CASSLAGGANTGELFF. Written as DNA, the CDR3 is TGCGCCAGCAGCTTGGCGGGGGGGGCGAACACCGGGGAGCTGTTTTTT.

The V call is TRBV5-1, the J call TRBJ2-7, with D possibly called TRBD1 or TRBD2 (6 bases each). V was cut by 3 bases and J by 2 bases, with 18 bases left in between. The CDR3 totals 16 residues. Germline CDR1 reads SGHRS; CDR2 reads YFSETQ. The CDR3 loop is CASSSDGGRPAYEQYF. The CDR3 bases are TGCGCCAGCAGCTCGGATGGGGGGCGGCCAGCCTACGAGCAGTACTTC.

The rearrangement links TRBV2 to TRBJ1-2, with a tentative D call TRBD1 (6 bases). The CDR3 spans 15 residues. CDR1 is SNHLY and CDR2 is FYNNEI in the germline V gene. Between the trimmed V and J ends, which lost 7 bases and 4 bases, there was a span of 19 bases. The CDR3 is CASTQGGARGYGYTF. As DNA, the CDR3 is TGTGCCAGCACCCAAGGGGGGGCGCGGGGCTATGGCTACACCTTC.

The sample holds one count of this clone. The rearrangement joins TRBV5-1 to TRBJ1-4, with 7 bases aligning to TRBD1. CDR1 is SGHRS, CDR2 YFSETQ, per germline. V lost 3 bases and J lost 0; bases outside the gene matches: 8. The CDR3 runs to 17 residues. The CDR3 protein is CASSYRTGPATNEKLFF. Written as DNA, the CDR3 is TGCGCCAGCAGCTACAGGACAGGCCCCGCAACTAATGAAAAACTGTTTTTT.

The chain joins TRBV28 to TRBJ2-3, with TRBD2 matching 11 bases. Germline CDR1 MDHEN, CDR2 SYDVKM. The CDR3 totals 14 residues. V lost 5 bases, J lost 6 bases, and 4 bases stayed unmatched. CDR3 bases: TGTGCCAGCAGTACTAGCGGGAGTGTGGATACGCAGTATTTT. It is translated as CASSTSGSVDTQYF.

The count of this clone is one. V usage is TRBV2 and J usage is TRBJ2-3; 8 nucleotides match TRBD2. With V trimmed by 6 bases and J by 2 bases, 7 bases remained unmatched. The germline V gene has CDR1 SNHLY and CDR2 FYNNEI. The CDR3 runs to 15 residues. As DNA, the CDR3 is TGTGCCAGCAGCGCAGCGGGAGTTCCCACAGATACGCAGTATTTT. Amino acids: CASSAAGVPTDTQYF.

This chain uses TRBV19 with TRBJ2-7; D remains unclear. The germline gives CDR1 LNHDA, CDR2 SQIVND (reference sequence). This CDR3 contains 15 residues. V lost 4 bases, J lost 3 bases, and 16 bases lay in between. CDR3 coding DNA: TGTGCCAGTAGTACCGGGCCAGGTCGACTCTACGAGCAGTACTTC. This sequence encodes CASSTGPGRLYEQYF.

This sequence joins TRBV21-1 and TRBJ2-1; the DNA was not compared with TRBD2, the D call given in the table. TRBV21-1 is reported as a pseudogene. There are 14 residues in the CDR3. Written as DNA, the CDR3 is TGTGCCAGCAGCCTGGGGCCGGGAGCCGGGGGGCAGTTCTTC. Translated, it gives CASSLGPGAGGQFF.

V gene TRBV7-8 combines with J gene TRBJ2-7, with 7 bases that match TRBD1. V shed 1 base, J shed 6 bases, and the junction held 9 bases outside the gene matches. CDR1 is SGHVS, CDR2 FQNEAQ, per germline. CDR3 length: 15 residues. CDR3 sequence reads: CASSLVGGNVAEQYF. For the CDR3, the DNA is TGTGCCAGCAGCTTAGTAGGGGGCAACGTTGCCGAGCAGTACTTC.

This chain links TRBV5-4 with TRBJ2-7; perhaps TRBD1 as D (6 bases). V was trimmed by 7 bases and J by 0 bases, leaving 11 bases between them. CDR1 and CDR2 (germline): SGHNT, YYREEE (reference sequence). This CDR3 has 13 amino acids. CDR3: CASRDRPSYEQYF. The CDR3 DNA reads as TGTGCCAGCCGAGACAGGCCCTCCTACGAGCAGTACTTC. Full variable domain (rest looked up from reference TRBV5-4 and TRBJ2-7): ETGVTQSPTHLIKTRGQQVTLRCSSQSGHNTVSWYQQALGQGPQFIFQYYREEENGRGNFPPRFSGLQFPNYSSELNVNALELDDSALYLCASRDRPSYEQYFGPGTRLTVT.

This sequence joins TRBV4-2 and TRBJ1-1; D unclear. Germline V gene sequence: CDR1 LGHNA, CDR2 YNFKEQ. Trimming took off 0 bases at V and 5 bases at J, with 7 bases between the two ends. This CDR3 is 13 amino acids long. In nucleotides, the CDR3 is TGTGCCAGCAGCCAAGATTTAGGGACTGAAGCTTTCTTT. Its protein is CASSQDLGTEAFF.

This clone came up once. The J gene is TRBJ2-2, the V gene TRBV5-1; D gene ambiguous. Trimming stripped 4 bases from V and 0 bases from J, with 7 bases between. Germline CDR1 is SGHRS and CDR2 is YFSETQ. The CDR3 has 14 residues. In nucleotides, the CDR3 is TGCGCCAGCAGCCTCATCCCGAACACCGGGGAGCTGTTTTTT. It is translated as CASSLIPNTGELFF.

The J gene is TRBJ1-2, the V gene TRBV5-1; 9 positions match TRBD1. This CDR3 region has 16 residues. V gave up 3 bases and J gave up 0 bases; unmatched junction bases: 6. The V gene's germline CDR1 is SGHRS and CDR2 YFSETQ. The CDR3 region has the DNA TGCGCCAGCAGCTCCACAGGGGGCGGCTCTAACTATGGCTACACCTTC. This sequence encodes CASSSTGGGSNYGYTF.

This chain uses TRBV19 with TRBJ2-3, with no clear D. Trimming took off 5 bases at V and 2 bases at J, with 14 bases between the two ends. Looked up from germline, CDR1 is LNHDA and CDR2 is SQIVND (reference sequence). The CDR3 has 15 amino acids. Here the CDR3 reads CASSRLAENTDTQYF. As DNA, the CDR3 is TGTGCCAGTAGTCGACTGGCGGAAAACACAGATACGCAGTATTTT.

The chain recombines TRBV27 with TRBJ1-2; the D is unclear. The ends were cut back, 7 bases at V and 0 bases at J, with 12 bases in the middle. Germline-derived CDR1 and CDR2 are MNHEY and SMNVEV (reference sequence). The CDR3 extends over 14 amino acids. The CDR3 DNA sequence: TGTGCCAGCACCTCTAGCGGAGCTAACTATGGCTACACCTTC. Its translation is CASTSSGANYGYTF.

The chain couples TRBV10-3 to TRBJ2-5, with 11 nucleotides matching TRBD2. Germline CDR1 is ENHRY and CDR2 is SYGVKD. Trimming at V came to 0 bases and at J to 3 bases, leaving 3 bases not matched to a gene. This CDR3 has 16 residues. As DNA, the CDR3 is TGTGCCATCAGTGAGTCGGGGACTAGCGGTAAAGAGACCCAGTACTTC. Its protein is CAISESGTSGKETQYF.